The T cell receptor (beta chain) described here comes from a study of blood T cell repertoires in COVID-19. The wider study: Either two negative PCRs, clearance, or symptom resolution qualified Cohort 3 donors as recovered.

This CDR3 is 11 amino acids long. V gave up 10 bases and J gave up 4 bases; unmatched junction bases: 3. Looked up from germline, CDR1 is SNHLY and CDR2 is FYNNEI. Per the study methods: Reference gene primers were amplified, and this amplification served to estimate nucleated cell counts. TCRdb's table, derived via immunoSEQ multiplex PCR, lists solely in-frame clones and lacks some. V and J calls and clone size are those listed in that table; D and trimming were worked out from the DNA. Of 200,000 to 250,000 clones in the sample, about 86% were seen once. Living in 24 US areas, the participants were between roughly 18 and 90 years of age. Assignment of participants to cohorts was predicated upon participant-reported clinical history.

The source material was PBMCs or T cells enriched from blood (not recorded which). This TCR was recovered from a woman in her forties or fifties in a cohort exposed to, infected with or recovered from COVID-19 (not recorded which). The chain carries TRBV2 and TRBJ2-7; TRBD2 matches at 8 bases. In DNA form, the CDR3 reads TGTGCCACGGGGACTAGATACGAGCAGTACTTC. This sequence encodes CATGTRYEQYF.